A single sample gave rise to the 17 T cell receptor beta chains below, sequenced in a study of metastatic and nonmetastatic thyroid tumors. TCRdb reprocessed the PCR reads using MiXCR. Here the sample spans 40,000 to 55,000 clones, about 15% being singletons. No treatment of any kind had been given to any patient before thyroid surgery. Sequencing was carried out using blood. Every receptor here comes from a female donor with papillary thyroid cancer or a benign thyroid nodule (not recorded which). Some clones in this sample may be carry-over from other donors' samples.

Details on this clone: Because the CDR3 is missing its conserved closing phenylalanine or tryptophan, this is likely a read error. This chain connects TRBV6-1 to TRBJ2-1; 9 positions match TRBD2. Germline CDR1 and CDR2: MNHNS and SASEGT. The CDR3 is 16 amino acids. With V trimmed by 6 bases and J by 2 bases, 8 bases remained unmatched. For the CDR3, the DNA is TGTGCCAGCAGGACCGCTTCTAGCGGGACCTACAATGAGCAGTTCTCC. Protein sequence: CASRTASSGTYNEQFS.

This clone was observed a handful of times. The CDR3 region has the DNA TGTGCCAGCATGGGCCGGGACAGGGGGCTGATTACTGAAGCTTTCTTT. Its protein is CASMGRDRGLITEAFF. The genes are TRBV6-1 and TRBJ1-1; 12 bases map to TRBD1. The CDR3 totals 16 residues. Germline V lookup: CDR1 MNHNS, CDR2 SASEGT. The ends lost 7 bases at V and 5 bases at J; junction bases unmatched: 11.

At least ten counts were recorded for this clone. A much larger clone lies one base from this, so it may be a read error. This CDR3 is also generated by other DNA sequences in the sample. The rearrangement uses TRBV6-1 and TRBJ1-2, with D maybe TRBD1 (6 bases). The germline CDR1 and CDR2 sequences are MNHNS and SASEGT. The CDR3 has 14 amino acids. The CDR3 nucleotides read TGTGCCAGCAGTGAAGACAGGGAGGACTATGGTTACACCTTC. Its protein product is CASSEDREDYGYTF.

The V and J genes are TRBV12-3 or TRBV12-4 and TRBJ2-1, with D perhaps assigned TRBD1 or TRBD2 (5 bases each). This CDR3 has 15 amino acids. Trimming took off 5 bases at V and 2 bases at J, with 13 bases between the two ends. The CDR3 region has the DNA TGTGCCAGCAGTGGCAGGGTGGGGGCCTACAATGAGCAGTTCTTC. Translated: CASSGRVGAYNEQFF.

In this sample, this clone turned up many times. CDR3 nucleotide sequence: TGTGCCAGTAGTCGGGGGTTGTCTAACTATGGCTACACCTTC. This encodes CASSRGLSNYGYTF. The chain recombines TRBV19 with TRBJ1-2; maybe TRBD1 (5 bases). V shed 5 bases and J shed 0 bases, with 10 bases lying between them. Germline assignment: CDR1 LNHDA and CDR2 SQIVND (reference sequence). The CDR3 totals 14 residues.

This clone was seen many times. CDR3 nucleotide sequence: TGTGCCAGCAGCTTAGATAGCTATTCACCCCTCCACTTT. Its translation: CASSLDSYSPLHF. V usage is TRBV7-9 and J usage is TRBJ1-6; D unresolved. Germline V gene sequence: CDR1 SEHNR, CDR2 FQNEAQ (reference sequence). V lost 1 base to trimming and J lost 8 bases, with 6 bases between them. The CDR3 spans 13 residues.

This clone came up many times. This sequence joins TRBV2 and TRBJ1-6; 9 bases line up with TRBD1. The CDR3 spans 14 residues. Trimming took 8 bases from V and 9 from J; bases not matched to a gene: 8. CDR1 and CDR2 (germline): SNHLY, FYNNEI. CDR3 nucleotides: TGTGCCAGCGGGAGGGGACAGGGCGGTTCACCCCTCCACTTT. Encoded protein: CASGRGQGGSPLHF.

This clone was observed once. The CDR3 DNA reads TGTGCCAGCGAGTCGCGGGGTCAAGGTGAAGCTTTCTTT. Translated: CASESRGQGEAFF. The V gene is TRBV6-1, the J gene TRBJ1-1; no clear D. V dropped 8 bases and J dropped 7 bases, with 17 bases sitting between them. Germline CDR1 is MNHNS and CDR2 is SASEGT. The CDR3 is 13 amino acids.

This clone has ten or more counts. CDR3 in amino acids: CASGLGQGVGGEKLFF. DNA of the CDR3: TGTGCTAGTGGTTTGGGCCAGGGGGTGGGCGGCGAAAAACTGTTTTTT. This chain joins TRBV12-5 and TRBJ1-4, with 7 bases aligning to TRBD1. The CDR3 loop spans 16 amino acids. Germline V gene data show CDR1 as LGHNT and CDR2 as FRNRAP. Unmatched junction bases numbered 10, after V lost 1 base and J lost 8 bases.

This clone was counted at least ten times. This rearrangement joins TRBV19 to TRBJ2-1; 7 nucleotides line up with TRBD2. The CDR3 contains 16 residues. Per germline, CDR1 LNHDA and CDR2 SQIVND (reference sequence). With 1 base clipped from V and 3 bases from J, the junction kept 6 bases outside the gene matches. As DNA, the CDR3 is TGTGCCAGTAGTATAGGGGCTAGCGGCCACTACAATGAGCAGTTCTTC. Protein sequence: CASSIGASGHYNEQFF.

The table lists this clone with many counts. The chain carries TRBV5-6 and TRBJ2-7; D is possibly TRBD2 (6 bases). The germline gives CDR1 SGHDT, CDR2 YYEEEE. The CDR3 totals 14 residues. Trimming left V 5 bases short and J 5 bases short, with 17 bases between. The CDR3 loop reads CASSRAGTINEQYF. The CDR3, as DNA: TGTGCCAGCAGTCGGGCGGGAACGATTAACGAGCAGTACTTC.

V and J are TRBV6-9 and TRBJ2-1, with D possibly TRBD2 on 5 matching bases. V lost 2 bases and J 6 bases, leaving 14 bases between the germline ends. The CDR3 extends over 15 amino acids. Germline V CDR1 and CDR2: MNHGY, SVAAGI. The CDR3 bases are TGTGCCAGCAGTTATCTAGCTGGAGGTGGCAATGAGCAGTTCTTC. It specifies CASSYLAGGGNEQFF.

In its sample, this clone was seen many times. J is TRBJ2-5 and V is TRBV4-1; D gene uncertain. CDR3 length equals 15 residues. The V gene lost 1 base and the J gene lost 0 bases, with 9 bases spanning the gap. Looked up from germline, CDR1 is MGHRA and CDR2 is YSYEKL. The CDR3: CASSQGDPYQETQYF. The CDR3 DNA reads as TGCGCCAGCAGCCAAGGAGACCCGTACCAAGAGACCCAGTACTTC.

This clone was recorded many times. The genes are TRBV20-1 and TRBJ1-1; D is undetermined. This CDR3 spans 12 amino acids. Germline V gene data show CDR1 as DFQATT and CDR2 as SNEGSKA (reference sequence). The V end was cut by 2 bases, the J end by 1 base, with 5 bases between. CDR3 in amino acids: CSARWQNTEAFF. The CDR3 DNA reads TGCAGTGCTAGATGGCAGAACACTGAAGCTTTCTTT.

By sample fraction, this clone is medium-sized. The V call is TRBV6-5, the J call TRBJ2-2; 8 bases fit TRBD1. The CDR3 consists of 17 residues. Germline trimming cut 2 bases from V and 7 bases from J; bases unmatched to any gene: 12. The germline gives CDR1 MNHEY, CDR2 SVGAGI. The CDR3 region has the DNA TGTGCCAGCAGTTACGGGCAGGGGGCGACTGAAATCGGGGAGCTGTTTTTT. It translates to CASSYGQGATEIGELFF.

This clone was detected many times. V usage is TRBV20-1 and J usage is TRBJ2-2, with unresolved D. CDR1 is DFQATT, CDR2 SNEGSKA, per germline (reference sequence). The CDR3 has 16 amino acids. The ends were cut back, 6 bases at V and 4 bases at J, with 21 bases in the middle. The CDR3 spells CSAPSTSPSLTGELFF. CDR3 in DNA: TGCAGTGCCCCCAGCACGAGCCCCTCTCTCACCGGGGAGCTGTTTTTT.

At least ten counts were recorded for this clone. This rearrangement joins TRBV13 to TRBJ1-6; tentative D call: TRBD1 (5 bases). V was pared by 5 bases and J by 7 bases, with 9 bases between. In germline, CDR1 is PRHDT, CDR2 FYEKMQ (reference sequence). The CDR3 loop spans 13 amino acids. DNA of the CDR3: TGTGCCAGCAGCCGGGGCCCGAATTCACCCCTCCACTTT. It translates to CASSRGPNSPLHF.